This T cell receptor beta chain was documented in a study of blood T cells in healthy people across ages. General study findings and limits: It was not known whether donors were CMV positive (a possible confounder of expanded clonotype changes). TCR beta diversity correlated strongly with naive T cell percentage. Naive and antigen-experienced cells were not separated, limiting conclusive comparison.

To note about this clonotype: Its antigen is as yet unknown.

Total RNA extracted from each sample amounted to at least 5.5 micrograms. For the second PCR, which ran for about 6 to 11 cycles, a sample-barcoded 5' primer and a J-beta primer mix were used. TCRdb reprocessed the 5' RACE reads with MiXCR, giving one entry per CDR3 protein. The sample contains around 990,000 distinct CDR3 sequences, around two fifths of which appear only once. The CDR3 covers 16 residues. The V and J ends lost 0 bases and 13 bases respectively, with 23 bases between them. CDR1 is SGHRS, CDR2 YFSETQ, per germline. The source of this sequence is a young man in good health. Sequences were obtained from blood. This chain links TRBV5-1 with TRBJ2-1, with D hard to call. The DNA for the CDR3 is TGCGCCAGCAGCTTGGAAGTCCCCCCTAATCAAGAGACCCAGTTCTTC. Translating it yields CASSLEVPPNQETQFF.